This TCR beta chain stems from a study of identical twins. This clonotype turned up a few times. Germline CDR1 and CDR2: SEHNR and FQNEAQ (reference sequence). Trimming took off 3 bases at V and 4 bases at J, with 12 bases between the two ends. The CDR3 is made up of 15 amino acids. One entry per CDR3 protein results from TCRdb running MiXCR on the 5' RACE reads. The sample shows about 340,000 distinct CDR3 sequences, 9% to 15% of them seen only once. These data were also filed under a second study, of yellow fever vaccine responses in identical twins.

This chain links TRBV7-9 with TRBJ2-2, with a possible D match to TRBD1 (6 bases). The sequenced sample was CD8+ T cells sorted from blood. This receptor was identified in a woman between 18 and 29 years old in good health. The CDR3 region is CASSFVTGTTGELFF. For the CDR3, the DNA is TGTGCCAGCAGCTTTGTAACAGGGACCACCGGGGAGCTGTTTTTT.